The subject of this entry is one TCR beta chain. V lost 0 bases and J 9 bases, leaving 15 bases between the germline ends. CDR1 and CDR2 (germline): SEHNR, FQNEAQ (reference sequence). The CDR3 totals 15 residues. These data are taken from a study of blood T cell repertoires in COVID-19. At the level of the study: Sample material is recorded as cDNA or gDNA derived from T cells, B-cell-depleted T cells, or PBMCs.

Study processing details: Amplification of reference gene primers provided the estimated nucleated cell counts. Data came from immunoSEQ multiplex PCR; TCRdb stores just in-frame clones and leaves some out. Clonal size and the V and J genes are those of that table, whereas D and trimming came from the DNA. The data contain about 200,000 clones, approximately 91% of them singletons. The V and J genes are TRBV7-9 and TRBJ1-5; D call uncertain. The clonotype originates from a man aged 18 to 30 with active or convalescent COVID-19. The sequencing sample was made of peripheral blood. CDR3 nucleotides: TGTGCCAGCAGCTTAGCGTCGGGAGCCTTGGGGCCCCAGCATTTT. Translation: CASSLASGALGPQHF.